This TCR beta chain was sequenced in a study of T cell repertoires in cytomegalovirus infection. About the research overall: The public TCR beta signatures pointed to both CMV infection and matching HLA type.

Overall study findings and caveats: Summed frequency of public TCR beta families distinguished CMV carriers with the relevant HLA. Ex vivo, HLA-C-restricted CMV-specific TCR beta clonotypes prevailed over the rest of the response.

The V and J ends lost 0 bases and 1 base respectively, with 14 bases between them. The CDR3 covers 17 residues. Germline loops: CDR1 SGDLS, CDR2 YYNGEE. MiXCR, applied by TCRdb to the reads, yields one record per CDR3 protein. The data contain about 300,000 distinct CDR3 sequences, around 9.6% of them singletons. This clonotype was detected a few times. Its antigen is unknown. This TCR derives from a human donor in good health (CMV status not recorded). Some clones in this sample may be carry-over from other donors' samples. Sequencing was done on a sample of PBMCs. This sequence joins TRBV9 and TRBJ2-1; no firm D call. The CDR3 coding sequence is TGTGCCAGCAGCGTAGGCAGCAGCTTTGGATCCTACAATGAGCAGTTCTTC. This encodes CASSVGSSFGSYNEQFF. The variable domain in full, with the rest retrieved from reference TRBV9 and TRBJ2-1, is DSGVTQTPKHLITATGQRVTLRCSPRSGDLSVYWYQQSLDQGLQFLIQYYNGEERAKGNILERFSAQQFPDLHSELNLSSLELGDSALYFCASSVGSSFGSYNEQFFGPGTRLTVL.